This TCR beta chain comes out of a study of blood T cell repertoires in COVID-19. Patients of the Seattle cohort, enrolled during active infection, were followed longitudinally. Original processing notes: Reference gene primer amplification gave estimated nucleated cell counts. Profiling relied on immunoSEQ multiplex PCR, and the TCRdb table lists in-frame clones only, not all of them. The V and J calls and the clone size are those of that table, but D and trimming were determined from the DNA. This sample has fewer than 300,000 clones, with roughly nine tenths found just once. The CDR3 runs 16 residues. J gave up 1 base and V 4 bases, and 7 bases lay outside the gene matches. The germline V gene encodes CDR1 KGHSH and CDR2 LQKENI.

Specimen: peripheral blood. The rearrangement links TRBV18 to TRBJ1-1; 9 bases match TRBD1. The sequence was obtained from a woman in her twenties or thirties with COVID-19, enrolled during active disease. In DNA form, the CDR3 reads TGTGCCAGCTCACAAGGACAGGGGAGCGGGAACACTGAAGCTTTCTTT. This sequence encodes CASSQGQGSGNTEAFF.